The next 12 T cell receptor beta chains were all read from a single sample in a study of blood T cell repertoires in COVID-19. Profiling relied on immunoSEQ multiplex PCR, and the TCRdb table lists in-frame clones only, not all of them. The sample has about 480,000 clones; around 85% are singletons. Sequences were obtained from PBMCs or T cells enriched from blood (not recorded which). The source of these receptors is a woman aged 55-70 years who had recovered from COVID-19.

The chain links TRBV5-1 to TRBJ2-1; 8 bases are shared with TRBD2. The CDR3 totals 14 residues. From germline, CDR1 is SGHRS and CDR2 YFSETQ. After removal of 0 bases from V and 5 bases from J, the junction contained 1 base not matched to a gene. CDR3 DNA sequence: TGCGCCAGCAGCTTGGGGACTAGCAACAATGAGCAGTTCTTC. Its translation is CASSLGTSNNEQFF.

This clone came up a few times. The chain employs TRBV7-9 and TRBJ1-1; 8 bases line up with TRBD1. Per the germline V gene, CDR1 is SEHNR and CDR2 is FQNEAQ (reference sequence). The J segment lost 1 base and the V segment lost 4 bases, leaving 5 bases of the junction unmatched. CDR3 length: 15 amino acids. CDR3 loop: CASSSQGVENTEAFF. The CDR3 nucleotides read TGTGCCAGCAGCTCACAGGGGGTTGAGAACACTGAAGCTTTCTTT.

CDR3 sequence (DNA): TGTGCCACCAGTGATCCTTATAATACTGAAGCTTTCTTT. Amino acids: CATSDPYNTEAFF. The rearrangement links TRBV24-1 to TRBJ1-1; D unresolved. The V end was cut by 3 bases, the J end by 5 bases, with 9 bases between. The CDR3 has 13 amino acids. Per germline, CDR1 KGHDR and CDR2 SFDVKD.

The chain links TRBV5-1 to TRBJ1-1, with TRBD1 matching 10 bases. The CDR3 length is 16 residues. The germline V gene has CDR1 SGHRS and CDR2 YFSETQ. Trimming took 3 bases from V and 0 from J; bases not matched to a gene: 5. This CDR3 reads CASSYRQGALNTEAFF. Written as DNA, the CDR3 is TGCGCCAGCAGCTATCGACAGGGGGCATTGAACACTGAAGCTTTCTTT. The full variable domain, rest sourced from reference TRBV5-1 and TRBJ1-1, is KAGVTQTPRYLIKTRGQQVTLSCSPISGHRSVSWYQQTPGQGLQFLFEYFSETQRNKGNFPGRFSGRQFSNSRSEMNVSTLELGDSALYLCASSYRQGALNTEAFFGQGTRLTVV.

The chain couples TRBV2 to TRBJ1-6, with 8 bases fitting TRBD1. CDR3 length: 15 residues. Germline trimming cut 3 bases from V and 7 bases from J; bases unmatched to any gene: 5. CDR1 is SNHLY and CDR2 is FYNNEI in the germline V gene. This chain's CDR3 is CASSDSGQANSPLHF. The CDR3 DNA sequence: TGTGCCAGCAGTGATTCGGGACAGGCCAATTCACCCCTCCACTTT.

The sample holds a few counts of this clone. V usage is TRBV10-3 and J usage is TRBJ1-2; D is possibly TRBD1 (6 bases). Between the trimmed V and J ends, which lost 3 bases and 6 bases, there was a span of 11 bases. Germline V gene lookup returns CDR1 ENHRY and CDR2 SYGVKD. This CDR3 contains 13 residues. This CDR3 is CAISDGGVDGYTF. In DNA, the CDR3 is TGTGCCATCAGTGATGGGGGCGTGGATGGCTACACCTTC.

The rearrangement links TRBV5-4 to TRBJ1-5, with D tentatively TRBD1 (5 bases). Trimming took off 0 bases at V and 9 bases at J, with 10 bases between the two ends. The CDR3 spans 13 residues. Germline lookup yields CDR1 SGHNT and CDR2 YYREEE (reference sequence). CDR3 nucleotide sequence: TGTGCCAGCAGCTTGGGGGGCGCGAGGCCCCAGCATTTT. The encoded protein is CASSLGGARPQHF. Looking up the rest from reference TRBV5-4 and TRBJ1-5 gives the full variable domain: ETGVTQSPTHLIKTRGQQVTLRCSSQSGHNTVSWYQQALGQGPQFIFQYYREEENGRGNFPPRFSGLQFPNYSSELNVNALELDDSALYLCASSLGGARPQHFGDGTRLSIL.

V and J are TRBV2 and TRBJ2-1; 9 nucleotides match TRBD1. This CDR3 has 16 residues. Trimming cost V 4 bases and J 6 bases; bases outside gene matches: 10. Germline V gene data show CDR1 as SNHLY and CDR2 as FYNNEI. This chain's CDR3 is CASSVLGGQGGNEQFF. For the CDR3, the DNA is TGTGCCAGCAGTGTCCTGGGGGGACAGGGCGGCAATGAGCAGTTCTTC.

The chain uses TRBV7-2 and TRBJ1-1; 8 positions agree with TRBD1. Per the germline V gene, CDR1 is SGHTA and CDR2 is FQGNSA. CDR3 size: 15 residues. Trimming removed 3 bases from V and 5 bases from J; junction bases left unmatched: 8. The CDR3 coding sequence is TGTGCCAGCAGCTTTGGCGACAGGGGTCCAACTGAAGCTTTCTTT. Translation gives CASSFGDRGPTEAFF.

The V and J genes are TRBV18 and TRBJ2-5; 10 bases align to TRBD2. J was trimmed by 5 bases and V by 2 bases; bases with no gene match: 8. In germline, CDR1 is KGHSH, CDR2 LQKENI. CDR3 length: 16 residues. The CDR3 sequence is CASSPVKRGGQETQYF. For the CDR3, the DNA is TGTGCCAGCTCACCAGTAAAGCGGGGGGGCCAGGAGACCCAGTACTTC.

The chain couples TRBV28 to TRBJ2-3, with 7 bases lining up with TRBD2. Germline V CDR1 and CDR2: MDHEN, SYDVKM. With V trimmed by 6 bases and J by 3 bases, 9 bases remained unmatched. This CDR3 contains 15 residues. The CDR3, as DNA: TGTGCCAGCAGCCTCGGGGGGAGTGGTACAGATACGCAGTATTTT. It is translated as CASSLGGSGTDTQYF.

This chain joins TRBV6-1 and TRBJ2-1; the D gene is possibly TRBD2 (5 bases). Germline V gene sequence: CDR1 MNHNS, CDR2 SASEGT. Between the trimmed V and J ends, which lost 2 bases and 7 bases, there was a span of 18 bases. The CDR3 is 16 amino acids. CDR3 in amino acids: CASSENPAAVGNEQFF. Here the CDR3 DNA reads TGTGCCAGCAGTGAAAATCCAGCGGCGGTCGGTAATGAGCAGTTCTTC.